This T cell receptor (beta chain) is drawn from a study of blood T cell repertoires in COVID-19. Assay: immunoSEQ multiplex PCR; the TCRdb copy retains only in-frame clones and omits some. This table has a few hundred thousand clones, around 83% appearing once. CDR1 and CDR2 from the germline V gene are MDHEN and SYDVKM. This CDR3 is built from 16 residues. Trimming removed 4 bases from V and 4 bases from J, with 19 bases in between. The V gene is TRBV28, the J gene TRBJ1-1, with D unresolved. This TCR derives from a woman aged 40 to 49 who had recovered from COVID-19. Sequencing input: peripheral blood. The CDR3 nucleotides read TGTGCCAGCAGTTCTTTTTCGCGGTTGGGTCGCACTGAAGCTTTCTTT. The encoded protein is CASSSFSRLGRTEAFF. Based on the CDR3 plus reference TRBV28 and TRBJ1-1, the full variable domain is DVKVTQSSRYLVKRTGEKVFLECVQDMDHENMFWYRQDPGLGLRLIYFSYDVKMKEKGDIPEGYSVSREKKERFSLILESASTNQTSMYLCASSSFSRLGRTEAFFGQGTRLTVV.